This T cell receptor (beta chain) is from a study of shared clonotypes between healthy human individuals. The repertoire was sequenced with immunoSEQ multiplex PCR; TCRdb's copy has only in-frame clones and lacks some. This table holds about 480,000 clones, over 60% found once. Germline CDR1 reads SGHDN; CDR2 reads FVKESK. The trim removed 2 bases at V and 7 bases at J, leaving 15 bases unmatched. The CDR3 sequence is 17 residues long. The sample taken for sequencing was PBMCs. This receptor was identified in a woman aged 40 to 50 in good health. Some clones in this sample may be carry-over from other donors' samples. V usage is TRBV14 and J usage is TRBJ1-2; TRBD1 matches 8 bases. The CDR3 region is CASSQFGTGVSGVGYTF. The CDR3 nucleotides read TGTGCCAGCAGCCAATTCGGGACAGGTGTCTCCGGAGTTGGCTACACCTTC.